Following are 8 T cell receptor beta chains from one sample sequenced in a study of T cell responses to AZD1222 COVID-19 vaccine. Produced via immunoSEQ multiplex PCR; TCRdb's table is partial and in-frame only. The sample lists tens of thousands of clones; about 80% were seen once. The source was peripheral blood, collected 28 days after the second AZD1222 dose. The receptors come from an adult who received the AZD1222 COVID-19 vaccine.

The chain links TRBV21-1 to TRBJ1-3; the table assigns TRBD1, which was not confirmed against the DNA. TRBV21-1 is termed a pseudogene. The CDR3 length is 16 residues. In nucleotides, the CDR3 is TGTGCCAGCCTCAAGAGGAGACAGGTAAAGGGAAACACCATATATTTT. Translated, it gives CASLKRRQVKGNTIYF.

This clone was recorded only once. The chain employs TRBV18 and TRBJ1-6; the D gene is possibly TRBD1 (5 bases). Germline CDR1 reads KGHSH; CDR2 reads LQKENI. CDR3 length: 13 residues. The V end was cut by 1 base, the J end by 9 bases, with 7 bases between. The CDR3 DNA follows: TGTGCCAGCTCACCACAGAGGGGTTCACCCCTCCACTTT. Translating gives CASSPQRGSPLHF.

The V gene is TRBV6-1, the J gene TRBJ1-5; perhaps TRBD1 as D (5 bases). The CDR3 has 16 amino acids. Germline V gene data show CDR1 as MNHNS and CDR2 as SASEGT. Trimming removed 4 bases from V and 2 bases from J, with 15 bases in between. The CDR3 reads CASSVHGLQGNQPQHF. The DNA of the CDR3 is TGTGCCAGCAGTGTACACGGATTACAGGGCAATCAGCCCCAGCATTTT.

The chain carries TRBV6-5 and TRBJ1-2; TRBD1 matches at 7 bases. Germline CDR1 MNHEY, CDR2 SVGAGI. Losses at the gene ends were 4 bases for V and 4 bases for J; bases not matched to a gene: 12. The CDR3 extends over 16 amino acids. CDR3 DNA: TGTGCCAGCAGTTCCATTTTGGGACAGCGCACCTATGGCTACACCTTC. It codes for CASSSILGQRTYGYTF.

There are a few counts of this clone. The V call is TRBV7-2, the J call TRBJ1-1, with a tentative D call TRBD1 (6 bases). Germline V gene data show CDR1 as SGHTA and CDR2 as FQGNSA. The CDR3 spans 15 residues. The V end was cut by 5 bases, the J end by 1 base, with 14 bases between. CDR3 loop: CASSPPRGPNTEAFF. DNA for the CDR3: TGTGCCAGCAGCCCGCCCCGGGGGCCGAACACTGAAGCTTTCTTT.

This chain joins TRBV18 and TRBJ2-3; D gene ambiguous. CDR1 and CDR2 from the germline V gene are KGHSH and LQKENI. Trimming took off 1 base at V and 0 bases at J, with 2 bases between the two ends. The CDR3 consists of 13 residues. CDR3 bases: TGTGCCAGCTCACCACACAGCACAGATACGCAGTATTTT. Translating gives CASSPHSTDTQYF.

This chain uses TRBV15 with TRBJ1-6, with TRBD1 as a possible D gene (6 bases). The V end lost 0 bases, the J end lost 9 bases, and 12 bases lay between the germline ends. This CDR3 has 15 amino acids. CDR1 and CDR2 (germline): LNHNV, YYDKDF (reference sequence). For the CDR3, the DNA is TGTGCCACCAGCAGAGATGCAGTACAGGGTTCACCCCTCCACTTT. Protein sequence: CATSRDAVQGSPLHF.

This clone was seen a single time. The rearrangement joins TRBV7-9 to TRBJ1-2, with D tentatively TRBD1 (5 bases). Deletions cut 3 bases from V and 7 bases from J, with 12 bases between. The CDR3 has 13 residues. Per the germline V gene, CDR1 is SEHNR and CDR2 is FQNEAQ (reference sequence). The CDR3 DNA reads TGTGCCAGCAGCTTCGGGGGACGCTCTGGCTACACCTTC. This encodes CASSFGGRSGYTF.